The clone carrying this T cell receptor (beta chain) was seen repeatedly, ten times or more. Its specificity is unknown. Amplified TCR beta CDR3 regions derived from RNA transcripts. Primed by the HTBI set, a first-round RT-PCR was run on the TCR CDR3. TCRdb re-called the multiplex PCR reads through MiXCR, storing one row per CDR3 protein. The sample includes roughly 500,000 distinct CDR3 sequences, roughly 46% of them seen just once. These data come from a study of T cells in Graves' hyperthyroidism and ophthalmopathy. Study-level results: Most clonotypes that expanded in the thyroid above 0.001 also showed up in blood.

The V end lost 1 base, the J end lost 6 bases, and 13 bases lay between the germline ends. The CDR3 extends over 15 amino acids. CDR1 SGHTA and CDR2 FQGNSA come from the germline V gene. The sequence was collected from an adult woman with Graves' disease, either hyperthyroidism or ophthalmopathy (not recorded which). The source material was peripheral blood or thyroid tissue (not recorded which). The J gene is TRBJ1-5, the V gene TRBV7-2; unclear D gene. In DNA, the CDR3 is TGTGCCAGCAGCTTAGTCGGGCAGGAGGGTCAGCCCCAGCATTTT. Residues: CASSLVGQEGQPQHF.